Detailed here is one TCR beta chain. The data stem from a study of blood T cell repertoires in COVID-19. Some clones are missing from TCRdb's copy, which holds only in-frame ones; the method was immunoSEQ multiplex PCR. Of some 300,000 clones listed, over 85% are singletons. Unmatched junction bases numbered 11, after V lost 7 bases and J lost 7 bases. Germline V lookup: CDR1 SGHTA, CDR2 FQGNSA. The CDR3 loop spans 15 amino acids. The TCR sequence derives from a woman aged 50 to 65 who had been exposed to COVID-19. Sequenced input: PBMCs or T cells enriched from blood (not recorded which). The chain couples TRBV7-2 to TRBJ2-1; TRBD2 aligns across 9 bases. The CDR3: CASTAALAGSNEQFF. CDR3 nucleotides: TGTGCCAGCACCGCGGCTCTAGCGGGGTCAAATGAGCAGTTCTTC.